This T cell receptor beta chain is from a study of T-cell reconstitution after alpha-beta-depleted transplantation in children. Study outcomes and limitations: T-cell counts and diversity were attributed mostly to newly produced T cells one year after transplant. Diversity of TCRbeta at day 60 was high in some patients, arising from surviving recipient T cells and thymic progenitors.

V dropped 6 bases and J dropped 4 bases, with 12 bases sitting between them. The CDR3 runs 13 residues. Looked up from germline, CDR1 is ENHRY and CDR2 is SYGVKD. Points on this clonotype: Its antigen is unknown.

For TCRbeta, the library was prepared with unique molecular identifiers. One entry per CDR3 protein results from TCRdb running MiXCR on the PCR reads. The table shows about a million distinct CDR3 sequences, with about 26% occurring only once. The clonotype was recovered from a boy in the first two years of life who had a stem cell transplant for SCID, so the T cells may come from the graft donor. The V call is TRBV10-3, the J call TRBJ1-1; D might be TRBD1 (5 bases). This specimen was PBMCs, mostly from graft donor cells, taken 360 days after TCRalphabeta/CD19-depleted stem cell transplant. CDR3: CAISETGTTEAFF. Here the CDR3 DNA reads TGTGCCATCAGCGAGACGGGGACCACTGAAGCTTTCTTT.